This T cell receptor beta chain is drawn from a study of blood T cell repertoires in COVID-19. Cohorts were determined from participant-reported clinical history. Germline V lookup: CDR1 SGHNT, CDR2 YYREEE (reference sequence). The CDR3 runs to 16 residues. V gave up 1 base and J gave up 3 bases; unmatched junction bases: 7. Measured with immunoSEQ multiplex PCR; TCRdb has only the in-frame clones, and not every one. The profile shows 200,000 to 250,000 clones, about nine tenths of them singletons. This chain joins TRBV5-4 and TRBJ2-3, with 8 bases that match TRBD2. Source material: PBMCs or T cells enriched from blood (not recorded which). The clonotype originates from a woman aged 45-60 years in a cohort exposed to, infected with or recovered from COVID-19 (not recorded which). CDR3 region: CASSLSLAGGTDTQYF. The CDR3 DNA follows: TGTGCCAGCAGCTTGTCCCTGGCGGGGGGTACAGATACGCAGTATTTT.